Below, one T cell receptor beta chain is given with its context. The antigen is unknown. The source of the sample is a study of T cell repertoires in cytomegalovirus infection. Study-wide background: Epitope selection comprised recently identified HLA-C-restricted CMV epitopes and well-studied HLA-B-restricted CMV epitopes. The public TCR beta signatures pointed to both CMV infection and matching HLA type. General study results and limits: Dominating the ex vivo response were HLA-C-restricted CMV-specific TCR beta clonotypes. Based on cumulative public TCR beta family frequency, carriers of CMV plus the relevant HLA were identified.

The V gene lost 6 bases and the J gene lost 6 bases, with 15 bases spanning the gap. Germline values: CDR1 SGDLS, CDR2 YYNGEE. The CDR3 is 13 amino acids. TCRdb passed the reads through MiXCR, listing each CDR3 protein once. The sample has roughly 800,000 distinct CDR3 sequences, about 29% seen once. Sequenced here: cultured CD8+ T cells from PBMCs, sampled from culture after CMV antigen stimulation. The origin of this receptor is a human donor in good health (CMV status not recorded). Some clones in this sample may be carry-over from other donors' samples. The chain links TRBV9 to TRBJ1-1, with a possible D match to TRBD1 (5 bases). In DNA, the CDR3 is TGTGCCAGCACCCCCGGGGGGGACTCTGAAGCTTTCTTT. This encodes CASTPGGDSEAFF. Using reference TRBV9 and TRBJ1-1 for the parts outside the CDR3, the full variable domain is DSGVTQTPKHLITATGQRVTLRCSPRSGDLSVYWYQQSLDQGLQFLIQYYNGEERAKGNILERFSAQQFPDLHSELNLSSLELGDSALYFCASTPGGDSEAFFGQGTRLTVV.